These 22 T cell receptor beta chains share one sample of origin, sequenced in a study of patients and donors after allogeneic stem cell transplantation. One entry per CDR3 protein results from TCRdb running MiXCR on the RT-PCR reads. Among approximately 430,000 distinct CDR3 sequences listed, roughly 16% were seen once. Sequences were obtained from blood, either unsorted or a sorted T cell fraction (not recorded which). These receptors were taken from a human donor who was either an allogeneic HSCT recipient or a stem cell or donor lymphocyte infusion donor (not recorded which). It is not recorded whose cells these are; they may come from a transplant donor.

This clonotype has more than one count but fewer than ten. The rearrangement uses TRBV6-5 and TRBJ2-3, with 7 bases fitting TRBD2. The CDR3 is 16 amino acids. Germline CDR1 reads MNHEY; CDR2 reads SVGAGI. J gave up 5 bases and V 4 bases, and 12 bases lay outside the gene matches. The DNA of the CDR3 is TGTGCCAGCAGTTCCCAAAGCGGGAAGGTGGAAGATACGCAGTATTTT. Protein: CASSSQSGKVEDTQYF.

The rearrangement joins TRBV3-1 to TRBJ2-7; no clear D gene. Trimming took 3 bases from V and 3 from J, leaving 12 bases between them. The CDR3 contains 14 residues. Germline V CDR1 and CDR2: LGHDT, YNNKEL (reference sequence). CDR3 DNA: TGTGCCAGCAGCCAGAGAGAAGCCGTCTACGAGCAGTACTTC. Translating gives CASSQREAVYEQYF.

DNA of the CDR3: TGCAGTGCTCTCTCGGGGGCCAAACTATACAATGAGCAGTTCTTC. Translating gives CSALSGAKLYNEQFF. The V and J genes are TRBV20-1 and TRBJ2-1; TRBD1 or TRBD2 may be the D gene (6 bases each). Germline V gives CDR1 DFQATT, CDR2 SNEGSKA (reference sequence). This CDR3 region has 15 residues. V dropped 5 bases and J dropped 4 bases, with 18 bases sitting between them.

The sample holds one count of this clonotype. This chain uses TRBV5-1 with TRBJ2-4; TRBD1 might be the D (5 bases). Germline CDR1 and CDR2: SGHRS and YFSETQ. V lost 5 bases, J lost 0 bases, and 24 bases lay in between. CDR3 length: 19 amino acids. The CDR3 here is CASRLLPVTAPIAKNIQYF. CDR3 nucleotides: TGCGCCAGCAGATTACTCCCGGTGACAGCCCCCATAGCCAAAAACATTCAGTACTTC.

This clonotype was seen a handful of times. The J gene is TRBJ2-1, the V gene TRBV12-5; no clear D gene. The germline V gene has CDR1 LGHNT and CDR2 FRNRAP. The CDR3 extends over 11 amino acids. V lost 6 bases to trimming and J lost 6 bases, with 6 bases between them. The CDR3 DNA follows: TGTGCTAGTGGGGAGAGCAATGAGCAGTTCTTC. Its protein product is CASGESNEQFF.

This clonotype is a singleton in its sample. The V gene is TRBV27, the J gene TRBJ2-7, with D possibly matching TRBD1 (5 bases). V was pared by 2 bases and J by 3 bases, with 11 bases between. This CDR3 contains 14 residues. The germline gives CDR1 MNHEY, CDR2 SMNVEV (reference sequence). CDR3 protein: CASSLGGRDYEQYF. The CDR3 coding sequence is TGTGCCAGCAGTTTAGGTGGCAGGGACTACGAGCAGTACTTC.

In this sample, this clonotype turned up many times. This sequence joins TRBV12-3 or TRBV12-4 and TRBJ1-2, with a tentative D call TRBD1 (6 bases). Trimming cost V 5 bases and J 3 bases, with 10 bases left between them. This CDR3 region has 13 residues. CDR3 in DNA: TGTGCCAGCAGTATACAGGGCGACTATGGCTACACCTTC. It is translated as CASSIQGDYGYTF.

The rearrangement links TRBV14 to TRBJ2-1; weak D call: TRBD2 (5 bases). There are 16 residues in the CDR3. Germline CDR1 and CDR2: SGHDN and FVKESK. Trimming removed 1 base at V and 7 bases at J, with 17 bases between. The CDR3 reads CASSQGLALRGNEQFF. The CDR3 DNA sequence: TGTGCCAGCAGCCAAGGTCTGGCACTCAGAGGGAATGAGCAGTTCTTC.

This clonotype was observed a few times. This chain joins TRBV6-5 and TRBJ1-2; 7 nucleotides match TRBD1. Germline V CDR1 and CDR2: MNHEY, SVGAGI. The CDR3 length is 14 residues. V was clipped by 2 bases and J by 8 bases; unmatched bases: 8. The CDR3 region is CASSYAGTVVGYTF. CDR3 sequence (DNA): TGTGCCAGCAGTTACGCGGGGACAGTTGTCGGCTACACCTTC.

V gene TRBV6-1 combines with J gene TRBJ2-7; 7 bases are a match to TRBD1. The CDR3 is made up of 14 amino acids. Per the germline V gene, CDR1 is MNHNS and CDR2 is SASEGT. Trimming at V came to 4 bases and at J to 2 bases, leaving 5 bases not matched to a gene. CDR3 region: CASSAQQGTYEQYF. The CDR3 DNA follows: TGTGCCAGCAGTGCACAACAGGGGACCTACGAGCAGTACTTC.

This sequence joins TRBV20-1 and TRBJ1-2, with D possibly TRBD1 on 6 matching bases. Trimming cost V 6 bases and J 1 base, with 18 bases left between them. This CDR3 is 15 amino acids long. Germline-derived CDR1 and CDR2 are DFQATT and SNEGSKA (reference sequence). The CDR3 reads CSATARSGHNYGYTF. The CDR3 nucleotides are TGCAGTGCCACGGCCCGGTCGGGACATAACTATGGCTACACCTTC.

The chain combines TRBV7-8 with TRBJ2-1; 11 positions match TRBD2. The CDR3 loop spans 16 amino acids. After removal of 5 bases from V and 2 bases from J, the junction contained 5 bases not matched to a gene. From germline, CDR1 is SGHVS and CDR2 FQNEAQ. The CDR3 region is CASSTISGGAYNEQFF. CDR3 nucleotide sequence: TGTGCCAGCAGCACAATTAGCGGGGGGGCCTACAATGAGCAGTTCTTC.

The chain couples TRBV20-1 to TRBJ1-2; 11 nucleotides line up with TRBD1. The V and J ends lost 2 bases and 8 bases, in that order; junction bases with no gene match: 7. The germline V gene has CDR1 DFQATT and CDR2 SNEGSKA (reference sequence). There are 14 residues in the CDR3. The CDR3 bases are TGCAGTGCTAGATCCGCGGACAGGGGGCTAGGCTACACCTTC. Translation: CSARSADRGLGYTF.

The rearrangement links TRBV12-3 or TRBV12-4 to TRBJ1-2; D perhaps matches TRBD1 (6 bases). CDR3 length equals 13 residues. The V and J ends lost 5 bases and 7 bases respectively, with 14 bases between them. The CDR3 DNA is TGTGCCAGCAGTCTTACAGGGATTGGTGGCTACACCTTC. It specifies CASSLTGIGGYTF.

This clonotype was detected only a few times. The chain recombines TRBV4-1 with TRBJ1-4; a weak D match, TRBD1 (5 bases). The CDR3 is 15 residues long. Trimming pared 2 bases from V and 2 bases from J, leaving 9 bases between. From germline, CDR1 is MGHRA and CDR2 YSYEKL. CDR3 sequence reads: CASSQTQDTNEKLFF. CDR3 nucleotide sequence: TGCGCCAGCAGCCAAACACAGGACACTAATGAAAAACTGTTTTTT.

This clonotype was seen a few times. The V call is TRBV5-1, the J call TRBJ2-7, with 10 bases fitting TRBD2. Germline CDR1 and CDR2: SGHRS and YFSETQ. The CDR3 totals 14 residues. Trimming at V came to 3 bases and at J to 7 bases, leaving 7 bases not matched to a gene. The CDR3: CASSWSGRAREQYF. The CDR3 DNA follows: TGCGCCAGCAGCTGGAGCGGGAGGGCTCGGGAGCAGTACTTC.

The chain has TRBV12-3 or TRBV12-4 and TRBJ1-2, with 11 nucleotides matching TRBD1. J lost 6 bases, V lost 7 bases, and 4 bases had no gene match. The CDR3 is 13 amino acids. The CDR3 DNA reads TGTGCCAGCATTAGGACAGGGGGCAATGGCTACACCTTC. Translating it yields CASIRTGGNGYTF.

In this sample, this clonotype turned up a few times. V usage is TRBV28 and J usage is TRBJ1-1, with D unresolved. V was clipped by 6 bases and J by 5 bases, with 10 bases between them. There are 12 residues in the CDR3. Germline CDR1 is MDHEN and CDR2 is SYDVKM. In nucleotides, the CDR3 is TGTGCCAGCAGACCGACAAGGACTGAAGCTTTCTTT. Encoded protein: CASRPTRTEAFF.

This clonotype was observed a handful of times. The V and J genes are TRBV7-6 and TRBJ2-2; 9 positions match TRBD1. CDR1 is SGHVS, CDR2 FNYEAQ, per germline. Trimming cost V 3 bases and J 1 base; bases outside gene matches: 12. The CDR3 loop spans 19 amino acids. CDR3 in amino acids: CASSFPGTGKTLNTGELFF. The CDR3 bases are TGTGCCAGCAGCTTCCCCGGGACAGGGAAGACATTGAACACCGGGGAGCTGTTTTTT.

This clonotype was recorded a few times. The chain carries TRBV6-1 and TRBJ1-1, with D possibly TRBD1 on 5 matching bases. Germline CDR1 reads MNHNS; CDR2 reads SASEGT. V shed 8 bases and J shed 0 bases, with 13 bases lying between them. The CDR3 has 14 residues. Here the CDR3 reads CASLPRVLNTEAFF. As DNA, the CDR3 is TGTGCCAGCCTTCCCAGGGTATTGAACACTGAAGCTTTCTTT.

This clonotype occurred many times. The rearrangement joins TRBV5-1 to TRBJ2-7; TRBD1 might be the D (5 bases). The CDR3 has 16 residues. The V and J ends lost 4 bases and 3 bases respectively, with 20 bases between them. The germline V gene has CDR1 SGHRS and CDR2 YFSETQ. The CDR3 nucleotides are TGCGCCAGCAGCGGACACAGAGACCTCCCACACTACGAGCAGTACTTC. It translates to CASSGHRDLPHYEQYF.

This clonotype was counted a single time. The rearrangement links TRBV3-1 to TRBJ1-4; TRBD1 might be the D (6 bases). The germline gives CDR1 LGHDT, CDR2 YNNKEL (reference sequence). This CDR3 has 16 residues. Trimming took off 1 base at V and 5 bases at J, with 14 bases between the two ends. The CDR3 protein is CASSQGGPGVNEKLFF. CDR3 DNA sequence: TGTGCCAGCAGCCAAGGAGGACCAGGGGTAAATGAAAAACTGTTTTTT.